One and the same sample provided the 25 T cell receptor beta chains below, sequenced in a study of response to subunit inactivated influenza vaccine. TCRdb independently ran MiXCR on the RT-PCR reads; one entry per CDR3 protein. The table records 800,000 or so distinct CDR3 sequences, about 20% of them present only once. The sequencing used PBMCs from blood, collected 5 days after vaccination. These receptors were collected from a man aged 50-59 years who received an inactivated influenza vaccine.

This chain links TRBV13 with TRBJ2-4; TRBD1 matches at 7 bases. Germline-derived CDR1 and CDR2 are PRHDT and FYEKMQ (reference sequence). J gave up 5 bases and V 4 bases, and 5 bases lay outside the gene matches. The CDR3 covers 14 residues. CDR3 region: CASSYRDRENIQYF. CDR3 in DNA: TGTGCCAGCAGCTATAGGGACAGAGAAAACATTCAGTACTTC.

This clonotype came up many times. The chain is built from TRBV20-1 and TRBJ1-1; tentatively, D is TRBD1 (5 bases). Trimming left V 1 base short and J 1 base short, with 10 bases between. The CDR3 is 14 residues long. CDR1 is DFQATT and CDR2 is SNEGSKA in the germline V gene (reference sequence). CDR3 amino acids: CSARVGATNTEAFF. CDR3 DNA: TGCAGTGCTAGAGTAGGGGCAACGAACACTGAAGCTTTCTTT.

This clonotype was counted only a few times. The V call is TRBV10-3, the J call TRBJ1-6, with D unclear. Looked up from germline, CDR1 is ENHRY and CDR2 is SYGVKD. The CDR3 has 14 residues. With 3 bases removed from V and 7 bases from J, the gap between germline ends came to 10 bases. This chain's CDR3 is CAISESGNNSPLHF. As DNA, the CDR3 is TGTGCCATCAGTGAAAGTGGGAACAATTCACCCCTCCACTTT.

The V gene is TRBV10-3, the J gene TRBJ2-1; TRBD2 might be the D (5 bases). The germline V and J ends were trimmed by 4 bases and 6 bases, with 10 bases remaining between them. This CDR3 has 13 amino acids. The germline CDR1 and CDR2 sequences are ENHRY and SYGVKD. The CDR3: CAISGTLANEQFF. The CDR3 nucleotides are TGTGCCATCAGTGGGACGCTAGCCAATGAGCAGTTCTTC.

The chain carries TRBV3-1 and TRBJ1-1; a weak D match, TRBD1 (5 bases). Germline V gene sequence: CDR1 LGHDT, CDR2 YNNKEL (reference sequence). V gave up 0 bases and J gave up 0 bases, with 14 bases separating them. This CDR3 spans 17 amino acids. The CDR3 nucleotides are TGTGCCAGCAGCCAAGACCGATCGGGGCGACTGAACACTGAAGCTTTCTTT. Translation: CASSQDRSGRLNTEAFF.

This clonotype has a handful of counts. The gene calls are TRBV29-1 and TRBJ2-7; 7 positions match TRBD1. CDR3 length equals 15 residues. The junction had 11 bases not matched to a gene; V was cut back by 1 base and J by 5 bases. Germline loops: CDR1 SQVTM, CDR2 ANQGSEA. In nucleotides, the CDR3 is TGCAGCGTTGAAGGGGTGGCAGGGGGATTTAACGAGCAGTACTTC. This sequence encodes CSVEGVAGGFNEQYF.

This chain joins TRBV11-2 and TRBJ2-2, with a tentative D call TRBD1 (6 bases). Germline-derived CDR1 and CDR2 are SGHAT and FQNNGV. The CDR3 is 18 amino acids. The ends were cut back, 0 bases at V and 9 bases at J, with 23 bases in the middle. The CDR3 DNA sequence: TGTGCCAGCAGCTTAGATCCCACAGGGCTGATTGAAGACCGGGAGCTGTTTTTT. It is translated as CASSLDPTGLIEDRELFF.

This clonotype has a count of ten or more. Written as DNA, the CDR3 is TGTGCCAGCAGACTCCAAGAGACCCAGTACTTC. It encodes CASRLQETQYF. The rearrangement joins TRBV12-3 or TRBV12-4 to TRBJ2-5, with D hard to call. Trimming stripped 6 bases from V and 1 base from J, with 3 bases between. The CDR3 spans 11 residues.

The genes are TRBV29-1 and TRBJ1-1, with 12 positions matching TRBD1. This CDR3 has 17 amino acids. J lost 1 base, V lost 0 bases, and 6 bases had no gene match. CDR1 SQVTM and CDR2 ANQGSEA come from the germline V gene. The CDR3 spells CSVEDSGTGGRNTEAFF. CDR3 sequence (DNA): TGCAGCGTTGAAGATTCCGGGACAGGGGGCCGGAACACTGAAGCTTTCTTT. Variable domain in full (rest from reference TRBV29-1 and TRBJ1-1): SAVISQKPSRDICQRGTSLTIQCQVDSQVTMMFWYRQQPGQSLTLIATANQGSEATYESGFVIDKFPISRPNLTFSTLTVSNMSPEDSSIYLCSVEDSGTGGRNTEAFFGQGTRLTVV.

There are many counts of this clonotype. The chain combines TRBV7-2 with TRBJ2-7; 7 positions match TRBD1. The V and J ends lost 2 bases and 3 bases, in that order; junction bases with no gene match: 1. Germline V gene sequence: CDR1 SGHTA, CDR2 FQGNSA. The CDR3 extends over 13 amino acids. CDR3 nucleotide sequence: TGTGCCAGCAGCTTACAGGGGGTCTACGAGCAGTACTTC. Protein sequence: CASSLQGVYEQYF.

The chain carries TRBV7-8 and TRBJ1-5; 7 bases are a match to TRBD1. The CDR3 is 15 amino acids. V dropped 3 bases and J dropped 1; count of bases not matched to a gene: 3. Germline V gene lookup returns CDR1 SGHVS and CDR2 FQNEAQ. The DNA of the CDR3 is TGTGCCAGCAGCTTTCAGGGACAGAGCAATCAGCCCCAGCATTTT. It encodes CASSFQGQSNQPQHF.

The CDR3 here is CASSGGTASGETQYF. The CDR3 DNA reads as TGTGCCAGCAGCGGAGGGACCGCCTCGGGAGAGACCCAGTACTTC. V usage is TRBV9 and J usage is TRBJ2-5; D tentatively fits TRBD1 or TRBD2 (5 bases each). V shed 3 bases and J shed 4 bases, with 16 bases lying between them. This CDR3 is built from 15 residues. Per the germline V gene, CDR1 is SGDLS and CDR2 is YYNGEE.

This clonotype has at least ten counts. The chain uses TRBV6-1 and TRBJ2-1, with TRBD2 identical over 10 bases. The CDR3 sequence is 14 residues long. J gave up 9 bases and V 5 bases, and 7 bases lay outside the gene matches. In germline, CDR1 is MNHNS, CDR2 SASEGT. CDR3 nucleotides: TGTGCCAGCAGTCAGCGGGAGGGGGTTAGTGAGCAGTTCTTC. Protein product: CASSQREGVSEQFF.

This clonotype was detected many times. CDR3 in DNA: TGCAGTGCTAGAGCTTTAGCGGGAGGTGCTTACGAGCAGTACTTC. It yields the protein CSARALAGGAYEQYF. This chain connects TRBV20-1 to TRBJ2-7, with TRBD2 matching 10 bases. CDR3 length equals 15 residues. V was clipped by 1 base and J by 4 bases; unmatched bases: 7. Germline V gene sequence: CDR1 DFQATT, CDR2 SNEGSKA (reference sequence).

This clonotype was seen only a few times. This chain links TRBV11-2 with TRBJ1-5; D is ambiguous. Germline V lookup: CDR1 SGHAT, CDR2 FQNNGV. Trimming took off 3 bases at V and 3 bases at J, with 9 bases between the two ends. This CDR3 comprises 14 residues. This CDR3 reads CASSLGPNNQPQHF. The CDR3 DNA is TGTGCCAGCAGCTTGGGTCCGAACAATCAGCCCCAGCATTTT.

This clonotype has just a few counts. This chain links TRBV27 with TRBJ2-7; 10 bases are shared with TRBD1. The CDR3 runs 15 residues. The germline V gene has CDR1 MNHEY and CDR2 SMNVEV (reference sequence). V lost 5 bases, J lost 6 bases, and 10 bases stayed unmatched. CDR3 sequence: CASSLWGQGITEQYF. The CDR3 nucleotides read TGTGCCAGCAGTCTTTGGGGACAGGGGATAACCGAGCAGTACTTC.

This chain joins TRBV12-3 or TRBV12-4 and TRBJ2-5; D not certain. V gave up 5 bases and J gave up 7 bases, with 11 bases separating them. The CDR3 runs 12 residues. The CDR3 nucleotides read TGTGCCAGCAGTACCACCGGTAGGACCCAGTACTTC. It is translated as CASSTTGRTQYF.

This clonotype occurred once. The V and J genes are TRBV7-2 and TRBJ2-1; unclear D gene. The CDR3 is made up of 12 amino acids. V lost 5 bases, J lost 4 bases, and 6 bases lay in between. The germline gives CDR1 SGHTA, CDR2 FQGNSA. CDR3 amino acids: CASSILYNEQFF. In nucleotides, the CDR3 is TGTGCCAGCAGCATCTTGTACAATGAGCAGTTCTTC.

Comments on this clonotype: Germline and junction disagree at one end, which may indicate a read error. This chain joins TRBV19 and TRBJ2-7, with TRBD2 as a possible D gene (5 bases). The V gene's germline CDR1 is LNHDA and CDR2 SQIVND (reference sequence). This CDR3 region has 13 residues. Here the CDR3 reads CANSKFREEGQYF. The CDR3 DNA reads as TGTGCCAATAGTAAGTTCCGGGAAGAAGGGCAGTACTTC. The entire variable domain, with the rest obtained from reference TRBV19 and TRBJ2-7, is as follows: DGGITQSPKYLFRKEGQNVTLSCEQNLNHDAMYWYRQDPGQGLRLIYYSQIVNDFQKGDIAEGYSVSREKKESFPLTVTSAQKNPTAFYLCANSKFREEGQYFGPGTRLTVT.

This clonotype was found a few times. The chain carries TRBV15 and TRBJ2-3, with 10 bases that match TRBD2. Germline values: CDR1 LNHNV, CDR2 YYDKDF (reference sequence). The CDR3 length is 15 residues. The J segment lost 4 bases and the V segment lost 1 base, leaving 2 bases of the junction unmatched. This CDR3 is CATSRGLAGADTQYF. The CDR3 nucleotides read TGTGCCACCAGCAGAGGCCTAGCGGGAGCAGATACGCAGTATTTT.

DNA for the CDR3: TGTGCCAGCAGCTTAGGATGGGCAAACACTGAAGCTTTCTTT. It encodes CASSLGWANTEAFF. This rearrangement joins TRBV13 to TRBJ1-1; D unclear. Germline lookup yields CDR1 PRHDT and CDR2 FYEKMQ (reference sequence). Trimming shortened V by 0 bases and J by 2 bases, and 7 bases separated the two germline ends. The CDR3 spans 14 residues. Drawing the rest from reference TRBV13 and TRBJ1-1, the complete variable domain is AAGVIQSPRHLIKEKRETATLKCYPIPRHDTVYWYQQGPGQDPQFLISFYEKMQSDKGSIPDRFSAQQFSDYHSELNMSSLELGDSALYFCASSLGWANTEAFFGQGTRLTVV.

This clonotype has only a few counts. The chain joins TRBV7-2 to TRBJ2-3; possibly TRBD1 or TRBD2 for D (6 bases each). V was pared by 2 bases and J by 4 bases, with 10 bases between. Germline loops: CDR1 SGHTA, CDR2 FQGNSA. The CDR3 sequence is 14 residues long. The CDR3 reads CASSLNREADTQYF. The CDR3 DNA follows: TGTGCCAGCAGCTTAAACAGGGAGGCAGATACGCAGTATTTT.

V is TRBV27 and J is TRBJ2-7; 7 nucleotides match TRBD2. Germline CDR1 and CDR2: MNHEY and SMNVEV (reference sequence). V gave up 2 bases and J gave up 1 base; unmatched junction bases: 8. This CDR3 is built from 16 residues. The chain's CDR3 is CASSLSGKVKSYEQYF. The CDR3, as DNA: TGTGCCAGCAGTTTAAGCGGGAAGGTGAAGTCCTACGAGCAGTACTTC.

To note about this clonotype: One end of the junction fails to match germline, which may point to a read error. The genes are TRBV7-6 and TRBJ2-2; D is perhaps TRBD1 (6 bases). Germline CDR1 reads SGHVS; CDR2 reads FNYEAQ. This CDR3 spans 15 amino acids. The DNA of the CDR3 is TGTGCCAGCAGCTTCCCCGGCAGGGACACTGGGGAGCTGTTTTTT. Protein product: CASSFPGRDTGELFF.

The V and J genes are TRBV12-3 or TRBV12-4 and TRBJ2-1, with D possibly TRBD2 on 5 matching bases. Trimming removed 6 bases at V and 5 bases at J, with 11 bases between. This CDR3 is built from 13 residues. CDR3 DNA sequence: TGTGCCAGCAGACCGGCGGGCCACAATGAGCAGTTCTTC. It encodes CASRPAGHNEQFF.